This T cell receptor (beta chain) was sequenced in a study of metastatic and nonmetastatic thyroid tumors. Whole-study context: The authors compared repertoires across blood and tumor or nodule tissue from malignant and benign thyroid patients.

Source study methods: The study's classifier, a distant-metastasis tool for papillary thyroid cancer, was built using CDR3 differences across clinicopathological groups. TCRdb reprocessed the PCR reads via MiXCR. The V and J calls here are based on TCRdb, not the publication. The table includes 3,000 to 4,000 clones, 35% detected once. There are 14 residues in the CDR3. Per germline, CDR1 SQVTM and CDR2 ANQGSEA. V lost 4 bases and J 4 bases, leaving 16 bases between the germline ends. General study points: According to reports, the diversity of TCR beta was significantly higher in malignant thyroid tumors than in benign nodules, and this held in both blood and tumor samples.

Every patient was untreated before thyroid surgery. By its share, this clone is medium-sized. Its antigen remains unknown. The source material was adjacent normal tissue. This TCR derives from a male donor with papillary thyroid cancer or a benign thyroid nodule (not recorded which). Some clones in this sample may be carry-over from other donors' samples. The chain carries TRBV29-1 and TRBJ1-1, with D perhaps matching TRBD1 (5 bases). The CDR3: CSVGGEKGTTEAFF. Here the CDR3 DNA reads TGCAGCGTTGGTGGGGAGAAGGGGACCACTGAAGCTTTCTTT.